These 8 T cell receptor beta chains originate from one sample sequenced in a study of metastatic and nonmetastatic thyroid tumors. Each patient came to thyroid surgery without any prior treatment (of any kind). TCRdb re-analyzed the PCR reads through MiXCR. The sample carries 30,000 to 40,000 clones, approximately 20% recorded once. Sequencing input: blood. These receptors all stem from a female donor with papillary thyroid cancer or a benign thyroid nodule (not recorded which). Some clones in this sample may be carry-over from other donors' samples.

This clone was recorded only once. The V call is TRBV2, the J call TRBJ1-3; the match to TRBD1 covers 9 bases. V trimming: 5 bases; J trimming: 6 bases; junction bases outside the gene matches: 11. Germline values: CDR1 SNHLY, CDR2 FYNNEI. This CDR3 contains 16 residues. The CDR3 sequence: CASSRGQGVGVNTIYF. The DNA for the CDR3 is TGTGCCAGCAGTAGGGGACAGGGTGTGGGAGTAAACACCATATATTTT.

This clone was observed many times. This chain links TRBV5-4 with TRBJ1-1; D is possibly TRBD1 (6 bases). Germline CDR1 reads SGHNT; CDR2 reads YYREEE (reference sequence). The ends were cut back, 3 bases at V and 0 bases at J, with 12 bases in the middle. The CDR3 spans 15 residues. CDR3 amino acids: CASSSGGAMNTEAFF. Here the CDR3 DNA reads TGTGCCAGCAGCTCCGGGGGCGCTATGAACACTGAAGCTTTCTTT.

This clone was recorded many times. The chain uses TRBV2 and TRBJ2-1; 13 nucleotides match TRBD2. With 10 bases clipped from V and 8 bases from J, the junction kept 11 bases outside the gene matches. This CDR3 is built from 15 residues. Germline assignment: CDR1 SNHLY and CDR2 FYNNEI. The CDR3 sequence: CATRLAGGLGDEQFF. The CDR3, as DNA: TGTGCCACTAGACTAGCGGGAGGTCTGGGGGATGAGCAGTTCTTC.

The chain carries TRBV7-8 and TRBJ2-7; D possibly corresponds to TRBD1 (6 bases). Germline V CDR1 and CDR2: SGHVS, FQNEAQ. V was shortened by 5 bases and J by 3 bases, with 11 bases between the two germline ends. The CDR3 sequence is 13 residues long. For the CDR3, the DNA is TGTGCCAGCAGCCCGGACAGCTTCTACGAGCAGTACGTC. Translated: CASSPDSFYEQYV.

This clone was counted many times. V and J are TRBV6-1 and TRBJ1-2; possible D gene TRBD1, 6 bases. V lost 5 bases and J lost 2, with 9 bases in between. The CDR3 is 13 residues long. CDR1 is MNHNS and CDR2 is SASEGT in the germline V gene. The CDR3: CASSWGANYGYTF. DNA of the CDR3: TGTGCCAGCAGTTGGGGGGCGAACTATGGCTACACCTTC.

The table lists this clone with a few counts. This chain joins TRBV6-1 and TRBJ2-7; tentative D call: TRBD2 (6 bases). The length of the CDR3 is 16 residues. The V gene's germline CDR1 is MNHNS and CDR2 SASEGT. V lost 2 bases, J lost 2 bases, and 16 bases lay in between. This chain's CDR3 is CASSESPRSGAYEQYF. DNA of the CDR3: TGTGCCAGCAGTGAATCCCCCCGTAGCGGTGCCTACGAGCAGTACTTC.

The rearrangement uses TRBV5-1 and TRBJ1-2; the match to TRBD1 covers 8 bases. The junction had 10 bases not matched to a gene; V was cut back by 0 bases and J by 6 bases. CDR1 is SGHRS and CDR2 is YFSETQ in the germline V gene. The CDR3 covers 16 residues. The CDR3 sequence: CASSLGWGDRGDGYTF. CDR3 coding DNA: TGCGCCAGCAGCTTGGGGTGGGGCGACAGGGGTGATGGCTACACCTTC.

V and J are TRBV7-9 and TRBJ2-7; D uncertain. Trimming removed 0 bases from V and 6 bases from J, with 3 bases in between. Germline V lookup: CDR1 SEHNR, CDR2 FQNEAQ (reference sequence). CDR3 length: 11 residues. In nucleotides, the CDR3 is TGTGCCAGCAGCTTAGCGCGCGAGCAGTACTTC. This translates into CASSLAREQYF.